The sequence of this TCR beta chain was determined in a study of blood T cell repertoires in COVID-19. Per the original methods: Cell counts per sample came from amplifying reference gene primers. Clones were read by immunoSEQ multiplex PCR, and TCRdb kept only the in-frame ones, dropping some. V and J calls and clone size are given by that table; D and trimming were obtained from the DNA. The profile shows some 320,000 clones, 90% of them singletons. V gave up 8 bases and J gave up 4 bases, with 8 bases separating them. There are 12 residues in the CDR3. CDR1 and CDR2 (germline): MNHEY, SVGAGI. Contact with a PCR-confirmed or clinician-diagnosed COVID-19 case occurred within 2 weeks of entry.

Source material: PBMCs or T cells enriched from blood (not recorded which). The source of this sequence is a woman aged 25 to 39 who had been exposed to COVID-19. V gene TRBV6-5 combines with J gene TRBJ2-2; D remains ambiguous. The CDR3 bases are TGTGCCAGCCTCCGCGGCACCGGGGAGCTGTTTTTT. It codes for CASLRGTGELFF.